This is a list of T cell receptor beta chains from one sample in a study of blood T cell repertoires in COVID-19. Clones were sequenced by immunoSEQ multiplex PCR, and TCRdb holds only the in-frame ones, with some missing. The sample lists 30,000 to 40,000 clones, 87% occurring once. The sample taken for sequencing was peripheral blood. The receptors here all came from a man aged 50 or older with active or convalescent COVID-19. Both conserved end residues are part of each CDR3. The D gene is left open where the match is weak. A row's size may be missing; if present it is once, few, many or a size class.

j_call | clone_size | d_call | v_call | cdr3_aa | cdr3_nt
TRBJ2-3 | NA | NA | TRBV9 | CASSGLVGGTQYF | TGTGCCAGCAGCGGCCTAGTTGGAGGTACGCAGTATTTT
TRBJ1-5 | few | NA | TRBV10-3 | CAISSRVASDQPQHF | TGTGCCATCAGTTCCAGGGTGGCTTCCGATCAGCCCCAGCATTTT
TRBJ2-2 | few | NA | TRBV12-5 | CASARRDTGELFF | TGTGCTAGTGCACGAAGAGACACCGGGGAGCTGTTTTTT
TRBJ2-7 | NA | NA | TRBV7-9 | CASRPTSTYEQYF | TGTGCCAGCAGGCCCACTAGCACCTACGAGCAGTACTTC
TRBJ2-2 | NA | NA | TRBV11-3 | CASSFGWGEGTGELFF | TGTGCCAGCAGCTTCGGCTGGGGGGAAGGGACCGGGGAGCTGTTTTTT
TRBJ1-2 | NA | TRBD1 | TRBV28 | CASSSPSRTGDGYTF | TGTGCCAGCAGTTCCCCCTCCCGGACAGGGGATGGCTACACCTTC
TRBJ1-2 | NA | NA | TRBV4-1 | CASSQTRTPFNYGYTF | TGCGCCAGCAGCCAGACAAGGACACCATTTAACTATGGCTACACCTTC
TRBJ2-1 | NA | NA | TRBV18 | CASSPRPDSNEQFF | TGTGCCAGCTCACCACGCCCCGACAGTAATGAGCAGTTCTTC
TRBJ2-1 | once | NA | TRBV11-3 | CASSFGTYNEQFF | TGTGCCAGCAGCTTCGGGACCTACAATGAGCAGTTCTTC
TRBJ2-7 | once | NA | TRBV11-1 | CASSLAYAGLTYEQYF | TGTGCCAGCAGCTTAGCGTACGCGGGACTCACCTACGAGCAGTACTTC
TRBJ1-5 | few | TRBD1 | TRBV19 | CASSAGTAWGISRPQHF | TGTGCCAGTAGTGCTGGGACAGCTTGGGGGATCAGTAGGCCCCAGCATTTT
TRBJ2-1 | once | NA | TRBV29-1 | CSTRNNEQFF | TGCAGCACCAGAAACAATGAGCAGTTCTTC
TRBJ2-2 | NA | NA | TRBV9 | CASSFWTAPNTGELFF | TGTGCCAGCAGCTTTTGGACAGCCCCGAACACCGGGGAGCTGTTTTTT
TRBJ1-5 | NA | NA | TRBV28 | CASSLRTALQPQHF | TGTGCCAGCAGTTTACGAACAGCTCTTCAGCCCCAGCATTTT
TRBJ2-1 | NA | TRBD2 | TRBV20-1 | CSAWGGNEQFF | TGCAGTGCTTGGGGAGGGAATGAGCAGTTCTTC
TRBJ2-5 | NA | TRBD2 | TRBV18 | CASSPPLAGGPEETQYF | TGTGCCAGCTCACCTCCGCTAGCGGGAGGGCCAGAGGAGACCCAGTACTTC
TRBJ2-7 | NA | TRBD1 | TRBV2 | CASQKGQGAYEQYF | TGTGCCAGCCAGAAGGGACAGGGGGCCTACGAGCAGTACTTC
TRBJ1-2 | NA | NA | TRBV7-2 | CASSFLSGDGYTF | TGTGCCAGCAGCTTTTTGTCAGGGGATGGCTACACCTTC
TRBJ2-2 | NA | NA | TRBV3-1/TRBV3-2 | CASSQGGQGIGELFF | TGTGCCAGCAGCCAAGGGGGGCAGGGGATCGGGGAGCTGTTTTTT
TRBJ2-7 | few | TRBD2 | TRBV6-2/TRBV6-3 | CASSGLAGADRGEQYF | TGTGCCAGCAGTGGACTAGCGGGAGCTGATCGGGGCGAGCAGTACTTC
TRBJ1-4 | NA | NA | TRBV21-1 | CASSPCCSTGQGKVATNEKLFF | TGTGCCAGCAGCCCCTGTTGTTCTACGGGACAGGGAAAAGTGGCAACTAATGAAAAACTGTTTTTT
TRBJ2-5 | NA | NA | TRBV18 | CASSRNREETQYF | TGTGCCAGCTCACGAAACAGGGAAGAGACCCAGTACTTC
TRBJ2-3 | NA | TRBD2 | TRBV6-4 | CASSAGTSSDTQYF | TGTGCCAGCAGTGCCGGGACTAGCTCAGATACGCAGTATTTT
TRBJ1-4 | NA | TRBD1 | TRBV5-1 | CASSLGQGEKLFF | TGCGCCAGCAGCTTAGGACAGGGCGAAAAACTGTTTTTT
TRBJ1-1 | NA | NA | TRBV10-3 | CAISGQALNTEAFF | TGTGCCATCAGTGGACAGGCATTGAACACTGAAGCTTTCTTT